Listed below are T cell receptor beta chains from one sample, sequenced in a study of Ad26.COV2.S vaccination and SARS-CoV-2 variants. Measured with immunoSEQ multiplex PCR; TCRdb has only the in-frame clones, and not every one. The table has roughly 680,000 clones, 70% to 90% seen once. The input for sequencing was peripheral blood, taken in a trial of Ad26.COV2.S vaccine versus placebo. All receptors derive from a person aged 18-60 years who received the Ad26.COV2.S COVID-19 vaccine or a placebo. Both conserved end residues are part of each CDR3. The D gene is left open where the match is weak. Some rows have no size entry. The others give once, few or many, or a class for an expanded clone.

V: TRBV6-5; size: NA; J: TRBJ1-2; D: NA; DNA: TGTGCCAGCAGTAGCCTTATGGCAGGGATTAATGGCTACACCTTC; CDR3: CASSSLMAGINGYTF
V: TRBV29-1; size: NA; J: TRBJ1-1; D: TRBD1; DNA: TGCAGCGTTTGCAGGGGGCCAGGGGGAATGAACACTGAAGCTTTCTTT; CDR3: CSVCRGPGGMNTEAFF
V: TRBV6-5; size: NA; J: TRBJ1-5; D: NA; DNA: TGTGCCAGCAGTTACGGGGTGGGCAATCAGCCCCAGCATTTT; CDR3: CASSYGVGNQPQHF
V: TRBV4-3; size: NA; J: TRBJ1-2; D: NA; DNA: TGCGCCAGCAGCCAAGAAGGGACGTCCTATGGCTACACCTTC; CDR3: CASSQEGTSYGYTF
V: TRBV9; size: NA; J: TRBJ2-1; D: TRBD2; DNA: TGTGCCAGCAGCGTAGTGGGCGGGGGGGCCTACAATGAGCAGTTCTTC; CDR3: CASSVVGGGAYNEQFF
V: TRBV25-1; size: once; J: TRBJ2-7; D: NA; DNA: TGTGCCAGCAGTGACAACAGGGCCCCTAAATACGAGCAGTACTTC; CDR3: CASSDNRAPKYEQYF
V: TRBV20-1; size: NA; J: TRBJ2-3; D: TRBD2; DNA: TGCAGTGCTAGTAAGACTAGCGGGAGCCTAGGGTTGGATACGCAGTATTTT; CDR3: CSASKTSGSLGLDTQYF
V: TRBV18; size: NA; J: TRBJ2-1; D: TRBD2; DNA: TGTGCCAGCTCACCTACTAGCGGGAGGGCCGACAATGAGCAGTTCTTC; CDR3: CASSPTSGRADNEQFF
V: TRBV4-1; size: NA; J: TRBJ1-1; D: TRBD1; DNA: TGCGCCAGCAGCCAGCAAAACAGGGGGTCCATCGCGAACACTGAAGCTTTCTTT; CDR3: CASSQQNRGSIANTEAFF
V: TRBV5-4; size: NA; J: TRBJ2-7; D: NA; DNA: TGTGCCAGCAGCTTGTTCGGGACGCAACCCTACGAGCAGTACTTC; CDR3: CASSLFGTQPYEQYF
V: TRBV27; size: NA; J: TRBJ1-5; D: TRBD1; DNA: TGTGCCAGCAGTTTACGGGGACAGGGGCGGGATCAGCCCCAGCATTTT; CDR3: CASSLRGQGRDQPQHF
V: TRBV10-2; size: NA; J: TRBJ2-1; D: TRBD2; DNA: TGCGCCAGCAGTCCAGCGGGAGCGGGGAATGAGCAGTTCTTC; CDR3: CASSPAGAGNEQFF
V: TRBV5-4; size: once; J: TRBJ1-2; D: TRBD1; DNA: TGTGCCAGCAGCTTGCCCAGGGGGAACTATGGCTACACCTTC; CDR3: CASSLPRGNYGYTF
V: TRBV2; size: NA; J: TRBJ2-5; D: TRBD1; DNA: TGTGCCAGCAGTGACCCCGGGACAGGATTCACCCCTCAAGAGACCCAGTACTTC; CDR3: CASSDPGTGFTPQETQYF
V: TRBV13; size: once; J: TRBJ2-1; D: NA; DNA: TGTGCCAGCAGCCGGGGACCCGGGCAGTATGAGCAGTTCTTC; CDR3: CASSRGPGQYEQFF
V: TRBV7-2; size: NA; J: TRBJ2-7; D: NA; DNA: TGTGCCAGCAGCTTAGCTCGCGGGGGCCTCCTAACCTACGAGCAGTACTTC; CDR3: CASSLARGGLLTYEQYF
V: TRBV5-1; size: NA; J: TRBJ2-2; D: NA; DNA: TGCGCCAGCAGCTTAAGAACGGGACTCAACACCGGGGAGCTGTTTTTT; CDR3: CASSLRTGLNTGELFF
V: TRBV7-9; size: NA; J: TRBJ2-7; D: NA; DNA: TGTGCCAGCAGCTTAGATAGCGGGACAGATTACGAGCAGTACTTC; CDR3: CASSLDSGTDYEQYF
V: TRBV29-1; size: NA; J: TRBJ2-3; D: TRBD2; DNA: TGCAGCGTTGACTACCTAGCGGGGGGTCCAGATACGCAGTATTTT; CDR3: CSVDYLAGGPDTQYF
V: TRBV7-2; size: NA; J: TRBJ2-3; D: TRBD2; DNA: TGTGCCAGCAGCAACAGGCGGGGGGGCCTGTGGGATACGCAGTATTTT; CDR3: CASSNRRGGLWDTQYF
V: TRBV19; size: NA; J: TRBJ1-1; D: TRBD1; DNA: TGTGCCAGTAGTTTCAACAGGGGGTTGGGTGAAGCTTTCTTT; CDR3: CASSFNRGLGEAFF
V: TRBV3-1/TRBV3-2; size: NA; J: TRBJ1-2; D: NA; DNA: TGTGCCAGCAGTAAACATGACTACACCTTC; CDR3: CASSKHDYTF
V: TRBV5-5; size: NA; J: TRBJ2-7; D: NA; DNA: TGTGCCAGCAGCTTGAATCCAGGGATTTCCTACGAGCAGTACTTC; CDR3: CASSLNPGISYEQYF
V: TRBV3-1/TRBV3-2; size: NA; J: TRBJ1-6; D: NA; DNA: TGTGCCAGCAGCCAGGAGTGGTCACCCCTCCACTTT; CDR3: CASSQEWSPLHF
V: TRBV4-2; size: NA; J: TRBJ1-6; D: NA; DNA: TGTGCCAGCAGCCAAGACCCACAGGGTAATAATTCACCCCTCCACTTT; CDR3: CASSQDPQGNNSPLHF
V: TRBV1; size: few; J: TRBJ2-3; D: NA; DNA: TGCACCAGCAGTCCAAGCGGGGGCACAGATACGCAGTATTTT; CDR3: CTSSPSGGTDTQYF
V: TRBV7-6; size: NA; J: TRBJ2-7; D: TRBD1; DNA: TGTGCCAGCAGTCCAACGGGAGGACAGGGGCAGGCGCAGTACTTC; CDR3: CASSPTGGQGQAQYF
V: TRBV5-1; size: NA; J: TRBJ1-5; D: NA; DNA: TGCGCCAGCAGCTTGTTGGGGGGCAATCAGCCCCAGCATTTT; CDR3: CASSLLGGNQPQHF
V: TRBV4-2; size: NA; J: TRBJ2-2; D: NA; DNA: TGTGCCAGCAGCCAAGATATGCTAGTTTCCGGGGAGCTGTTTTTT; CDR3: CASSQDMLVSGELFF
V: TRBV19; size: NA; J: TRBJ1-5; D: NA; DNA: TGTGCCAGTAGGTCCAACCAGGGAGACGGTCAGCCCCAGCATTTT; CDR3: CASRSNQGDGQPQHF
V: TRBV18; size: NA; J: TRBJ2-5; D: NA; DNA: TGTGCCAGCTCCTCCGGGACCCAAGAGACCCAGTACTTC; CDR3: CASSSGTQETQYF
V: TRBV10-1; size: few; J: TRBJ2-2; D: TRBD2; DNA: TGCGCCAGCAGCCAGGGAGGGACCGGGGAGCTGTTTTTT; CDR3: CASSQGGTGELFF
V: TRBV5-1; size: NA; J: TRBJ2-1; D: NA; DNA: TGCGCCAGCAGCGGGGGACCTGAAACCTACAATGAGCAGTTCTTC; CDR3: CASSGGPETYNEQFF
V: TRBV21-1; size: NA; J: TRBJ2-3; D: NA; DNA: TGTGCCAGCAGCAAAGGGCCTGGGACAGATACGCAGTATTTT; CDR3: CASSKGPGTDTQYF
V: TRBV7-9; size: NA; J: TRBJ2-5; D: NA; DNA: TGTGCCGGCAGCGCCGGGGAGACCCAGTACTTC; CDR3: CAGSAGETQYF
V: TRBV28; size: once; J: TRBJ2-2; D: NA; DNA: TGTGCCAGCGGACTAAGGCGCGGGGAGCTGTTTTTT; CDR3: CASGLRRGELFF
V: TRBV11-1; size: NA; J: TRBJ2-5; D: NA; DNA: TGTGCCAGCAGCCCGCGTACCAAAGAGACCCAGTACTTC; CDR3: CASSPRTKETQYF
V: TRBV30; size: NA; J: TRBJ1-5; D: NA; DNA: TGTGCCTGGAGTGTAAATCCACTTCAGCCCCAGCATTTT; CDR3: CAWSVNPLQPQHF
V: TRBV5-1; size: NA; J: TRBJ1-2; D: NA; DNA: TGCGCCAGCAGCCCGGACATCTACTATGGCTACACCTTC; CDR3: CASSPDIYYGYTF
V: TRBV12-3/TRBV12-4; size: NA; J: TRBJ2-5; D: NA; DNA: TGTGCCAGCACTAGATCTGACCAAGAGACCCAGTACTTC; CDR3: CASTRSDQETQYF
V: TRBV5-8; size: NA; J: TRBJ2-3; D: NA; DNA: TGTGCCAGCAGCTTGGCCCGTGGTGATACGCAGTATTTT; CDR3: CASSLARGDTQYF
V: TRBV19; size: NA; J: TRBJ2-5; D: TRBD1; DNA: TGTGCCAGTAGTACCCCGCGGACAGGGATCAGCGAGACCCAGTACTTC; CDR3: CASSTPRTGISETQYF
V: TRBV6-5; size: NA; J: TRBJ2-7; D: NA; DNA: TGTGCCAGCAGTTACTCTGCCAGGCCCTACGAGCAGTACTTC; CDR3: CASSYSARPYEQYF
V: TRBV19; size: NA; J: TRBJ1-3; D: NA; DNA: TGTGCCAGTACTCGGCCCGCGGCTGGAAACACCATATATTTT; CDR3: CASTRPAAGNTIYF
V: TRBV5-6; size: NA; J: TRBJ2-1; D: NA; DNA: TGTGCCAGCAGCTTGCCTCAGCGGGTCTACAATGAGCAGTTCTTC; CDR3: CASSLPQRVYNEQFF
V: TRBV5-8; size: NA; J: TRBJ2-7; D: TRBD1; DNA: TGTGCCAGCAGCTTGCGGTTAACCGGGACAGGGCACTACGAGCAGTACTTC; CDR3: CASSLRLTGTGHYEQYF
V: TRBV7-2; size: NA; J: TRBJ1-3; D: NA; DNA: TGTGCCAGCAGTTTTCAGGGGACCACCTATGGAAACACCATATATTTT; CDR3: CASSFQGTTYGNTIYF
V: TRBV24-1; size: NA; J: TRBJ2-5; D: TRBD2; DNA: TGTGCCACCAGTGACTCAGGGACTAGCGGAGAGACCCAGTACTTC; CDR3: CATSDSGTSGETQYF
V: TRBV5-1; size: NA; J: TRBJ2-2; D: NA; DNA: TGCGCCAGCTCGAGCACCGGGGAGCTGTTTTTT; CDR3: CASSSTGELFF
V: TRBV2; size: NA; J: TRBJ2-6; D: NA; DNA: TGTGCCAGCAGTGAACAGTGGGCTGGGGCCAACGTCCTGACTTTC; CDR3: CASSEQWAGANVLTF
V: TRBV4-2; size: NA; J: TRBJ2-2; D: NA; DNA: TGTGCCAGCAGGTCACGGACAGCGAACACCGGGGAGCTGTTTTTT; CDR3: CASRSRTANTGELFF